Listed here are 26 T cell receptor beta chains from one sample, sequenced in a study of cytomegalovirus exposure and HLA in healthy donors. Both 60 Vbeta primers and 13 Jbeta primers went into the PCR. Some clones are missing from TCRdb's copy, which holds only in-frame ones; the method was immunoSEQ multiplex PCR. The table lists 150,000 to 200,000 clones, over 70% of them singletons. Sequencing was carried out using PBMCs. The receptors here all came from a young man in good health and CMV-seropositive.

This sequence joins TRBV20-1 and TRBJ1-2, with D unresolved. V gave up 7 bases and J gave up 8 bases, with 14 bases separating them. The V gene's germline CDR1 is DFQATT and CDR2 SNEGSKA (reference sequence). The CDR3 has 11 residues. The CDR3 region has the DNA TGCAGTGTCAGAGGCGGGGTGGGCTACACCTTC. This sequence encodes CSVRGGVGYTF.

J is TRBJ1-2 and V is TRBV11-2, with D unclear. CDR1 and CDR2 (germline): SGHAT, FQNNGV. V was shortened by 6 bases and J by 6 bases, with 17 bases between the two germline ends. The CDR3 totals 14 residues. CDR3 loop: CASSFGLSSDGYTF. DNA for the CDR3: TGTGCCAGCAGTTTCGGCCTGTCAAGCGATGGCTACACCTTC.

This clone appeared a few times. The gene calls are TRBV19 and TRBJ2-5; 7 bases fit TRBD1. The J call may be incorrect, as the DNA end agrees better with TRBJ2-7. Looked up from germline, CDR1 is LNHDA and CDR2 is SQIVND (reference sequence). This CDR3 has 14 residues. CDR3 in amino acids: CASSMQGVSPEQYF. CDR3 coding DNA: TGTGCCAGTAGTATGCAGGGGGTTTCTCCCGAGCAGTACTTC.

This clone was seen only a few times. The chain combines TRBV6-1 with TRBJ2-7; 11 bases are shared with TRBD2. In germline, CDR1 is MNHNS, CDR2 SASEGT. The V gene end was trimmed by 7 bases and the J gene end by 5 bases; junction bases not matched to a gene: 4. The CDR3 covers 13 residues. CDR3 in DNA: TGTGCCAGCAAGTTGGGACTAGCGGACGAGCAGTACTTC. Its protein is CASKLGLADEQYF.

The genes are TRBV9 and TRBJ2-3; 9 positions agree with TRBD2. The germline gives CDR1 SGDLS, CDR2 YYNGEE. The CDR3 covers 16 residues. The junction had 3 bases not matched to a gene; V was cut back by 0 bases and J by 1 base. CDR3 residues: CASSVASGRRTDTQYF. As DNA, the CDR3 is TGTGCCAGCAGCGTAGCCAGCGGGAGGCGCACAGATACGCAGTATTTT.

CDR3 bases: TGTGCCAGCAGCGTAGTCCAGGGCCCTAACTATGGCTACACCTTC. Protein product: CASSVVQGPNYGYTF. The genes are TRBV9 and TRBJ1-2; TRBD1 might be the D (5 bases). Trimming cost V 0 bases and J 0 bases, with 9 bases left between them. Germline V gene lookup returns CDR1 SGDLS and CDR2 YYNGEE. The CDR3 sequence is 15 residues long.

The CDR3 reads CASSLGLAGVPFTDTQYF. DNA for the CDR3: TGTGCCAGCAGCTTGGGACTAGCGGGGGTACCCTTCACAGATACGCAGTATTTT. V gene TRBV7-2 combines with J gene TRBJ2-3, with 14 bases identical to TRBD2. V shed 3 bases, J shed 2 bases, and the junction held 7 bases outside the gene matches. Germline V gene lookup returns CDR1 SGHTA and CDR2 FQGNSA. This CDR3 contains 18 residues.

This chain connects TRBV18 to TRBJ1-4; D is perhaps TRBD1 (5 bases). V was cut by 4 bases and J by 7 bases, with 19 bases left in between. In germline, CDR1 is KGHSH, CDR2 LQKENI. This CDR3 is built from 16 residues. The DNA of the CDR3 is TGTGCCAGCTCACTCGTGACGGGGGGTGAAGGTGAAAAACTGTTTTTT. The encoded protein is CASSLVTGGEGEKLFF.

The rearrangement uses TRBV11-2 and TRBJ1-5; 8 bases are a match to TRBD1. Trimming at V came to 0 bases and at J to 5 bases, leaving 3 bases not matched to a gene. The CDR3 sequence is 15 residues long. Germline V lookup: CDR1 SGHAT, CDR2 FQNNGV. In DNA form, the CDR3 reads TGTGCCAGCAGCTTAGACAGGGGGCTTGATCAGCCCCAGCATTTT. This codes for CASSLDRGLDQPQHF.

This clone appeared once. The chain has TRBV10-3 and TRBJ2-3, with a weak D call TRBD1 (6 bases). The CDR3 consists of 13 residues. Germline V CDR1 and CDR2: ENHRY, SYGVKD. V was pared by 6 bases and J by 7 bases, with 14 bases between. CDR3 in DNA: TGTGCCATCAGCCCTGGGGGCGAACATACGCAGTATTTT. The encoded protein is CAISPGGEHTQYF.

The chain carries TRBV19 and TRBJ2-6; D may be TRBD1 (8 bases). Germline loops: CDR1 LNHDA, CDR2 SQIVND (reference sequence). The CDR3 spans 19 residues. Trimming left V 2 bases short and J 0 bases short, with 17 bases between. The CDR3 DNA is TGTGCCAGTAGTATACGCGGGAGACAGGGGAGCTCTGGGGCCAACGTCCTGACTTTC. Translating gives CASSIRGRQGSSGANVLTF.

This clone was observed a few times. V is TRBV4-1 and J is TRBJ1-4; TRBD1 aligns across 7 bases. With V trimmed by 4 bases and J by 5 bases, 19 bases remained unmatched. This CDR3 is built from 19 residues. Per germline, CDR1 MGHRA and CDR2 YSYEKL. The CDR3 reads CASSPAWVGGSGGNEKLFF. The CDR3 DNA sequence: TGCGCCAGCAGCCCCGCTTGGGTAGGGGGCTCGGGGGGGAATGAAAAACTGTTTTTT.

The chain is built from TRBV4-1 and TRBJ2-4; 7 nucleotides match TRBD2. Germline values: CDR1 MGHRA, CDR2 YSYEKL. The V gene end was trimmed by 2 bases and the J gene end by 0 bases; junction bases not matched to a gene: 7. The CDR3 spans 17 residues. The DNA for the CDR3 is TGCGCCAGCAGCCAAACGGAGCGGGAACTAGCCAAAAACATTCAGTACTTC. As protein: CASSQTERELAKNIQYF.

The rearrangement uses TRBV5-1 and TRBJ2-2, with 8 positions matching TRBD1. This CDR3 is built from 14 residues. Germline CDR1 and CDR2: SGHRS and YFSETQ. After removal of 4 bases from V and 4 bases from J, the junction contained 3 bases not matched to a gene. CDR3 sequence: CASSRDRGTGELFF. CDR3 in DNA: TGCGCCAGCAGCCGAGACAGGGGCACCGGGGAGCTGTTTTTT.

The rearrangement joins TRBV14 to TRBJ2-5; a possible D gene is TRBD2 (5 bases). Trimming took 3 bases from V and 5 from J, leaving 13 bases between them. This CDR3 is 14 amino acids long. The V gene's germline CDR1 is SGHDN and CDR2 FVKESK. The CDR3 DNA follows: TGTGCCAGCAGCCAGCGGAAGTCGGGGGAGACCCAGTACTTC. Protein sequence: CASSQRKSGETQYF. Supplemented by reference TRBV14 and TRBJ2-5, the full variable domain reads EAGVTQFPSHSVIEKGQTVTLRCDPISGHDNLYWYRRVMGKEIKFLLHFVKESKQDESGMPNNRFLAERTGGTYSTLKVQPAELEDSGVYFCASSQRKSGETQYFGPGTRLLVL.

This chain joins TRBV7-2 and TRBJ1-1; perhaps TRBD1 as D (5 bases). V was pared by 5 bases and J by 5 bases, with 12 bases between. CDR3 size: 13 residues. Germline CDR1 is SGHTA and CDR2 is FQGNSA. The CDR3 DNA reads as TGTGCCAGCAGCCCGGCGGCAGGGACTGAAGCTTTCTTT. The encoded protein is CASSPAAGTEAFF.

V and J are TRBV2 and TRBJ1-2; no firm D call. CDR3 size: 12 residues. Germline V gene data show CDR1 as SNHLY and CDR2 as FYNNEI. Trimming took 5 bases from V and 8 from J, leaving 12 bases between them. The CDR3 region is CASSSGLGGYTF. The CDR3 DNA reads TGTGCCAGCAGTTCTGGACTTGGGGGCTACACCTTC.

This clone was recorded a few times. The CDR3 sequence is CASRTGIDTEAFF. The CDR3 nucleotides read TGCGCCAGCAGGACAGGGATCGACACTGAAGCTTTCTTT. The rearrangement links TRBV10-1 to TRBJ1-1; 7 bases match TRBD1. The CDR3 sequence is 13 residues long. Germline trimming cut 6 bases from V and 3 bases from J; bases unmatched to any gene: 4. Germline lookup yields CDR1 WNHNN and CDR2 SYGVQD (reference sequence).

A single count supports this clone. V is TRBV5-4 and J is TRBJ2-7, with 8 bases lining up with TRBD1. The CDR3 is made up of 13 amino acids. The germline V gene encodes CDR1 SGHNT and CDR2 YYREEE (reference sequence). Trimming at V came to 5 bases and at J to 5 bases, leaving 6 bases not matched to a gene. The CDR3 sequence is CASRRTGYHEQYF. In DNA form, the CDR3 reads TGTGCCAGCAGGCGGACAGGGTACCACGAGCAGTACTTC.

This clone was seen just once. V and J are TRBV7-8 and TRBJ1-1; the match to TRBD1 covers 12 bases. Trimming removed 6 bases from V and 4 bases from J; junction bases left unmatched: 12. Germline V gene sequence: CDR1 SGHVS, CDR2 FQNEAQ. The CDR3 totals 17 residues. CDR3 DNA: TGTGCCAGCAGATCAGGGGGGGACAGGGGGCTGCGCACTGAAGCTTTCTTT. It codes for CASRSGGDRGLRTEAFF.

The rearrangement links TRBV13 to TRBJ2-3, with 10 bases identical to TRBD2. V shed 6 bases and J 1 base; nucleotides not matched to a gene: 4. Germline values: CDR1 PRHDT, CDR2 FYEKMQ (reference sequence). The length of the CDR3 is 15 residues. This CDR3 is CASSHGLAGTDTQYF. The CDR3 bases are TGTGCCAGCAGTCATGGACTAGCGGGCACAGATACGCAGTATTTT.

The rearrangement links TRBV21-1 to TRBJ2-1; TRBD2, the table's D call, lacks a check against the DNA. TRBV21-1 is described as a pseudogene. The CDR3 extends over 20 amino acids. In DNA form, the CDR3 reads TGTGCCAGCAGCAAGTTGTTCGGGACTAGCGGGAGTGGGTCCTACAATGAGCAGTTCTTC. Protein: CASSKLFGTSGSGSYNEQFF.

The V call is TRBV5-4, the J call TRBJ2-1; 9 nucleotides align to TRBD2. CDR1 is SGHNT, CDR2 YYREEE, per germline (reference sequence). V shed 0 bases and J 6 bases; nucleotides not matched to a gene: 10. The CDR3 consists of 17 residues. The CDR3 coding sequence is TGTGCCAGCAGCTTGGGCGGGGGGGCCCCCGTATCCAATGAGCAGTTCTTC. Encoded protein: CASSLGGGAPVSNEQFF.

The chain has TRBV4-1 and TRBJ2-7, with a weak D call TRBD1 (6 bases). Germline CDR1 and CDR2: MGHRA and YSYEKL. Trimming stripped 2 bases from V and 5 bases from J, with 13 bases between. This CDR3 has 14 residues. The CDR3 nucleotides are TGCGCCAGCAGCCAACTTGGGGGCACACACGAGCAGTACTTC. As protein: CASSQLGGTHEQYF.

The chain is built from TRBV28 and TRBJ1-2, with D perhaps TRBD1 (5 bases). The germline V gene has CDR1 MDHEN and CDR2 SYDVKM. Between the trimmed V and J ends, which lost 2 bases and 1 base, there was a span of 8 bases. The CDR3 runs 14 residues. The CDR3 loop reads CASSLGRDNYGYTF. CDR3 DNA: TGTGCCAGCAGTTTAGGCAGGGATAACTATGGCTACACCTTC.

J is TRBJ1-2 and V is TRBV6-5; maybe TRBD1 (6 bases). Trimming cost V 2 bases and J 8 bases, with 12 bases left between them. Looked up from germline, CDR1 is MNHEY and CDR2 is SVGAGI. The CDR3 has 13 residues. The DNA for the CDR3 is TGTGCCAGCAGTTACAGGGGGGGCGCCGGCTACACCTTC. Protein product: CASSYRGGAGYTF.